Listed here are 6 T cell receptor beta chains from one sample, sequenced in a study of CD8 T cells in Susac syndrome. Random hexamers served to reverse transcribe roughly 0.5 to 1 ug RNA. TCRdb reanalysed the immunoSEQ multiplex PCR reads using MiXCR and keeps one entry per CDR3 protein. This sample carries approximately 170,000 distinct CDR3 sequences, about 93% of them seen once, and the ten largest clones take just over 0.13%. Sample: CD4+ T cells from PBMCs. All receptors derive from a human donor in good health.

The chain is built from TRBV9 and TRBJ2-2; TRBD2 is a possible D gene (6 bases). Germline V gene lookup returns CDR1 SGDLS and CDR2 YYNGEE. There are 13 residues in the CDR3. Deletions cut 3 bases from V and 9 bases from J, with 12 bases between. CDR3 in DNA: TGTGCCAGCAGCGGAGCGGGCCGGTGGGAGCTGTTTTTT. It codes for CASSGAGRWELFF. Based on the CDR3 plus reference TRBV9 and TRBJ2-2, the full variable domain is DSGVTQTPKHLITATGQRVTLRCSPRSGDLSVYWYQQSLDQGLQFLIQYYNGEERAKGNILERFSAQQFPDLHSELNLSSLELGDSALYFCASSGAGRWELFFGEGSRLTVL.

The genes are TRBV15 and TRBJ1-5, with 9 bases matching TRBD1. The CDR3 length is 17 residues. Germline lookup yields CDR1 LNHNV and CDR2 YYDKDF (reference sequence). The trim removed 4 bases at V and 6 bases at J, leaving 13 bases unmatched. This chain's CDR3 is CATSISAADRGFQPQHF. CDR3 bases: TGTGCCACCAGCATTAGCGCCGCCGACAGGGGGTTTCAGCCCCAGCATTTT. Complete variable domain (other parts from reference TRBV15 and TRBJ1-5): DAMVIQNPRYQVTQFGKPVTLSCSQTLNHNVMYWYQQKSSQAPKLLFHYYDKDFNNEADTPDNFQSRRPNTSFCFLDIRSPGLGDTAMYLCATSISAADRGFQPQHFGDGTRLSIL.

The V call is TRBV2, the J call TRBJ1-4; no reliable D call. V was cut by 4 bases and J by 5 bases, with 8 bases left in between. Germline-derived CDR1 and CDR2 are SNHLY and FYNNEI. CDR3 length equals 13 residues. For the CDR3, the DNA is TGTGCCAGCAGTGTCCCGCAGAATGAAAAACTGTTTTTT. Protein product: CASSVPQNEKLFF.

The chain couples TRBV6-5 to TRBJ1-1, with D possibly matching TRBD1 (5 bases). Trimming pared 0 bases from V and 6 bases from J, leaving 14 bases between. CDR1 is MNHEY and CDR2 is SVGAGI in the germline V gene. This CDR3 has 15 residues. The CDR3, as DNA: TGTGCCAGCAGTTACTCGAAAGGCCGGGGGGCTGAAGCTTTCTTT. Its translation is CASSYSKGRGAEAFF.

This sequence joins TRBV2 and TRBJ1-3; D unclear. Germline V gene lookup returns CDR1 SNHLY and CDR2 FYNNEI. CDR3 length: 13 residues. V shed 2 bases and J shed 4 bases, with 6 bases lying between them. CDR3 nucleotides: TGTGCCAGCAGTGAACACACCGGAAACACCATATATTTT. It specifies CASSEHTGNTIYF.

J is TRBJ1-5 and V is TRBV12-3 or TRBV12-4, with D hard to call. The ends were cut back, 5 bases at V and 1 base at J, with 6 bases in the middle. The CDR3 consists of 13 residues. The DNA for the CDR3 is TGTGCCAGCAGTCCGGAAAGCAATCAGCCCCAGCATTTT. Its translation is CASSPESNQPQHF.